The rows below give T cell receptor beta chains drawn from one sample of a study of blood T cell repertoires in COVID-19. This table comes from immunoSEQ multiplex PCR, and its TCRdb copy is limited to in-frame clones, with some not included. The data show about 160,000 clones, over 75% seen once. Sequenced input: PBMCs or T cells enriched from blood (not recorded which). The receptors were sampled from a woman between 45 and 65 years old who had recovered from COVID-19. Each CDR3 is given with its conserved first and last residue. D genes are given only for firm matches. Clone sizes are given selectively: once, few, many, or a class where the clone is expanded.

>-|-|TRBV2|TRBJ2-3
TGTGCCAGCAGGCAGGGCACAGATACGCAGTATTTT
CASRQGTDTQYF
>-|-|TRBV30|TRBJ1-2
TGTGCCTGGAGTAGTAGGGGCGGAGGCTACACCTTC
CAWSSRGGGYTF
>-|-|TRBV6-5|TRBJ1-5
TGTGCCAGCAGGGCCGGGACAACCTATCAGCCCCAGCATTTT
CASRAGTTYQPQHF
>-|TRBD1|TRBV19|TRBJ1-1
TGTGCCAGTAGTATAGGTCTTCGTTGGGACAGCAAAGCTTTCTTT
CASSIGLRWDSKAFF
>-|-|TRBV6-1|TRBJ1-3
TGTGCCAGCAGTGAACAGAGGGTTCCCGGAAACACCATATATTTT
CASSEQRVPGNTIYF
>-|TRBD2|TRBV7-2|TRBJ2-1
TGTGCCAGCAGCTCACCCGGGCGGGGGGGCTACAATGAGCAGTTCTTC
CASSSPGRGGYNEQFF
>few|-|TRBV2|TRBJ2-1
TGTGCCAGCTCGGGGGAATACAATGAGCAGTTCTTC
CASSGEYNEQFF
>-|-|TRBV27|TRBJ1-5
TGTGCCAGCAGTTTGGAAGGGGTTGGTCAGCCCCAGCATTTT
CASSLEGVGQPQHF
>-|TRBD2|TRBV6-5|TRBJ2-7
TGTGCCAGCAACACGGGGGGGCGCCCCGAGCAGTACTTC
CASNTGGRPEQYF
>-|-|TRBV5-1|TRBJ1-1
TGCGCCAGCAGCTTGGGACGGAGTGAAGCTTTCTTT
CASSLGRSEAFF
>-|-|TRBV12-3/TRBV12-4|TRBJ2-7
TGTGCCAGCAGTTTAGACGGAGCCTACGAGCAGTACTTC
CASSLDGAYEQYF
>-|-|TRBV2|TRBJ1-5
TGTGCCAGCATGGGGGAGGATCAGCCCCAGCATTTT
CASMGEDQPQHF
>-|TRBD1|TRBV29-1|TRBJ1-2
TGCAGCGTTGATCTACAGGGGGACTATGGCTACACCTTC
CSVDLQGDYGYTF
>few|TRBD2|TRBV10-2|TRBJ2-5
TGCGCCAGCAGGCTAGCGGGGGGTTCACAAGAGACCCAGTACTTC
CASRLAGGSQETQYF
>-|-|TRBV12-3/TRBV12-4|TRBJ1-5
TGTGCCAGCAGAACAGGGCCGCCTGGGCCCCAGCATTTT
CASRTGPPGPQHF
>-|-|TRBV27|TRBJ2-1
TGTGCCAGCAGTTGGGGGACTCAGCCGTCGTACAATGAGCAGTTCTTC
CASSWGTQPSYNEQFF
>-|-|TRBV19|TRBJ2-7
TGTGCCAGTAGTATCCTCCTGGGCCAGCAGTACTTC
CASSILLGQQYF
>-|TRBD2|TRBV7-2|TRBJ2-6
TGTGCCAGCAGCTTAGACGGGACTAGCCCCTCTGGGGCCAACGTCCTGACTTTC
CASSLDGTSPSGANVLTF
>once|-|TRBV11-2|TRBJ2-3
TGTGCCAGCAGCTTAGCAGGGGCCGCCACAGATACGCAGTATTTT
CASSLAGAATDTQYF
>-|TRBD2|TRBV7-9|TRBJ2-5
TGTGCCAGCAGTCCGTATGGGACTAGCGACATTGAGACCCAGTACTTC
CASSPYGTSDIETQYF
>-|-|TRBV5-6|TRBJ1-2
TGTGCCAGCCGCACGACGCTACAGGCTAACTATGGCTACACCTTC
CASRTTLQANYGYTF
>-|-|TRBV6-2/TRBV6-3|TRBJ1-2
TGTGCCAGCAGTTACTCGAGTGATGGCTACACCTTC
CASSYSSDGYTF
>once|TRBD1|TRBV11-3|TRBJ2-1
TGTGCCAGCAGCCCCCGAAGGGACAGCAATGAGCAGTTCTTC
CASSPRRDSNEQFF
>-|-|TRBV7-9|TRBJ2-6
TGTGCCAGCAGCTTCCTCGGGACTCCCAAGGCCTCTGGGGCCAACGTCCTGACTTTC
CASSFLGTPKASGANVLTF
>-|TRBD1|TRBV7-2|TRBJ1-6
TGTGCCAGCAAGACAGGGGGCAATAATTCACCCCTCCACTTT
CASKTGGNNSPLHF
>-|-|TRBV5-6|TRBJ1-2
TGTGCCAGCAGCTTGGCGTCGGGGAGTAACTATGGCTACACCTTC
CASSLASGSNYGYTF
>-|TRBD2|TRBV11-2|TRBJ2-3
TGTGCCAGCAGCCGTACTAGCGGGGGGTACGGTACGCAGTATTTT
CASSRTSGGYGTQYF
>-|TRBD1|TRBV12-5|TRBJ2-1
TGTGCTAGTGGTTTGGGGCAGGGGGCTATGAGCTCCTACAATGAGCAGTTCTTC
CASGLGQGAMSSYNEQFF
>-|-|TRBV7-3|TRBJ2-3
TGTGCCAGCAGCTTATTCGCTACCCCTAGCACAGATACGCAGTATTTT
CASSLFATPSTDTQYF
>few|-|TRBV6-5|TRBJ1-4
TGTGCCAGCAGTTACGATAGCGGTGAAAAACTGTTTTTT
CASSYDSGEKLFF
>-|-|TRBV5-1|TRBJ1-4
TGCGCCAGCAGCTTGGGCACAGCAGAAAAACTGTTTTTT
CASSLGTAEKLFF
>-|-|TRBV7-6|TRBJ2-3
TGTGCCAGCAGCTTTCTCCCCACAGATACGCAGTATTTT
CASSFLPTDTQYF
>-|-|TRBV5-1|TRBJ2-3
TGCGCCAGCAGCTTGGACCCCCTGCGGGGGCCTCCCACAGATACGCAGTATTTT
CASSLDPLRGPPTDTQYF
>-|-|TRBV7-8|TRBJ2-7
TGTGCCAGCAGCGTTCAGGCATTTGTCAGGGGGGACGAGCAGTACTTC
CASSVQAFVRGDEQYF
>-|TRBD1|TRBV9|TRBJ2-3
TGTGCCAGCAACGTACAGGGGACAGATACGCAGTATTTT
CASNVQGTDTQYF
>-|-|TRBV29-1|TRBJ2-7
TGCAGCGTTGGGGGGGACCCCTTTTACGAGCAGTACTTC
CSVGGDPFYEQYF
>-|-|TRBV7-2|TRBJ1-5
TGTGCCAGCAGCTTAGAACATAGCAATCAGCCCCAGCATTTT
CASSLEHSNQPQHF
>-|-|TRBV14|TRBJ1-1
TGTGCCAGCAGCCAAGATCGGGCAGGGTTCACTGAAGCTTTCTTT
CASSQDRAGFTEAFF
>-|-|TRBV6-5|TRBJ2-7
TGTGCCAGCAGGAGGAACGGGGGATCCTACGAGCAGTACTTC
CASRRNGGSYEQYF
>-|-|TRBV7-8|TRBJ2-7
TGTGCCAGCAGCCATAGCTCCTACGAGCAGTACTTC
CASSHSSYEQYF
>-|-|TRBV7-2|TRBJ1-6
TGTGCCAGCAGCCCGCGGGGGTCCGGAACCTATAATTCACCCCTCCACTTT
CASSPRGSGTYNSPLHF